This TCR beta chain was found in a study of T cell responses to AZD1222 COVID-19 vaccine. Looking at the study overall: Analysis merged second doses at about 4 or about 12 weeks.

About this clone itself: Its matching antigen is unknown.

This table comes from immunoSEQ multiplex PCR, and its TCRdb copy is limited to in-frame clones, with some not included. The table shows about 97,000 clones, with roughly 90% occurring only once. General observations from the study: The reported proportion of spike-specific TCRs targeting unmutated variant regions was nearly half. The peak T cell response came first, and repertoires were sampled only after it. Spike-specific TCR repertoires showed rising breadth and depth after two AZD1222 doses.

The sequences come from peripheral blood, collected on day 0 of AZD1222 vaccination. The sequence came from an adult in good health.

CDR3 loop: CAWSVRPGNGYTF. Written as DNA, the CDR3 is TGTGCCTGGAGTGTACGGCCAGGGAATGGCTACACCTTC. The chain recombines TRBV30 with TRBJ1-2; possible D gene TRBD1, 5 bases. This CDR3 comprises 13 residues. Trimming shortened V by 0 bases and J by 6 bases, and 11 bases separated the two germline ends. Germline loops: CDR1 GTSNPN, CDR2 SVGIG (reference sequence).